The 14 T cell receptor beta chains listed next were all sequenced from one sample in a study of metastatic and nonmetastatic thyroid tumors. Thyroid surgery was preceded by no treatment in any patient. TCRdb reassembled clones from the PCR reads with MiXCR. Of about 15,000 clones detected, around 35% appear once; the ten largest clones hold roughly 7.7%. Input material: tumor tissue. These receptors were taken from a female donor with papillary thyroid cancer or a benign thyroid nodule (not recorded which). Some clones in this sample may be carry-over from other donors' samples.

This clone was detected a few times. The chain uses TRBV6-2 or TRBV6-3 and TRBJ1-4; D is uncertain. Looked up from germline, CDR1 is MNHEY and CDR2 is SVGEGT. The CDR3 is 13 amino acids. V lost 2 bases and J lost 5, with 6 bases in between. The CDR3 spells CASSYRANEKLFF. DNA for the CDR3: TGTGCCAGCAGTTACAGGGCGAATGAAAAACTGTTTTTT.

The chain joins TRBV2 to TRBJ2-1, with no clear D. This CDR3 region has 12 residues. Trimming stripped 5 bases from V and 4 bases from J, with 6 bases between. Germline V CDR1 and CDR2: SNHLY, FYNNEI. The CDR3 nucleotides read TGTGCCAGCAGTCTTGGGTACAATGAGCAGTTCTTC. Residues: CASSLGYNEQFF.

The table lists this clone with many counts. CDR3 in DNA: TGCGCCAGCAGCCAAGGGGCCATTAGCAATCAGCCCCAGCATTTT. It translates to CASSQGAISNQPQHF. The chain recombines TRBV4-1 with TRBJ1-5; D not certain. Trimming removed 1 base from V and 0 bases from J, with 7 bases in between. This CDR3 has 15 residues. From germline, CDR1 is MGHRA and CDR2 YSYEKL.

At least ten counts were recorded for this clone. The chain links TRBV7-9 to TRBJ1-4, with D possibly TRBD1 on 6 matching bases. The germline gives CDR1 SEHNR, CDR2 FQNEAQ (reference sequence). This CDR3 is built from 15 residues. Trimming stripped 5 bases from V and 7 bases from J, with 17 bases between. The chain's CDR3 is CASSQQTGNSEKLFF. CDR3 nucleotide sequence: TGTGCCAGCAGCCAACAGACAGGCAACTCTGAAAAACTGTTTTTT.

This clone was recorded a few times. Other nucleotide sequences in the sample specify the same CDR3. The gene calls are TRBV16 and TRBJ1-2; 7 bases are shared with TRBD1. This CDR3 spans 14 amino acids. The J segment lost 8 bases and the V segment lost 4 bases, leaving 10 bases of the junction unmatched. Germline CDR1 reads KGHSY; CDR2 reads FQNENV. The CDR3 DNA is TGTGCCAGCAGCCCCTCTCTGACAGGGTACGGCTACACCTTC. Translation: CASSPSLTGYGYTF. The full variable domain, rest sourced from reference TRBV16 and TRBJ1-2, is GEEVAQTPKHLVRGEGQKAKLYCAPIKGHSYVFWYQQVLKNEFKFLISFQNENVFDETGMPKERFSAKCLPNSPCSLEIQATKLEDSAVYFCASSPSLTGYGYTFGSGTRLTVV.

At least ten counts were recorded for this clone. The J gene is TRBJ2-3, the V gene TRBV5-1; TRBD1 aligns across 9 bases. Germline V CDR1 and CDR2: SGHRS, YFSETQ. The junction had 4 bases not matched to a gene; V was cut back by 3 bases and J by 5 bases. The CDR3 runs to 14 residues. The CDR3 coding sequence is TGCGCCAGCAGCTCGGGGACAGGGCTAGATACGCAGTATTTT. Protein product: CASSSGTGLDTQYF.

This clone was recorded a few times. The rearrangement joins TRBV5-1 to TRBJ1-5, with 8 bases fitting TRBD1. After removal of 2 bases from V and 4 bases from J, the junction contained 5 bases not matched to a gene. The germline gives CDR1 SGHRS, CDR2 YFSETQ. This CDR3 is 15 amino acids long. CDR3 amino acids: CASSLGQGGNQPQHF. The CDR3, as DNA: TGCGCCAGCAGCTTAGGACAGGGAGGGAATCAGCCCCAGCATTTT.

The genes are TRBV20-1 and TRBJ1-5, with D possibly matching TRBD1 (6 bases). Germline loops: CDR1 DFQATT, CDR2 SNEGSKA (reference sequence). V dropped 5 bases and J dropped 4 bases, with 12 bases sitting between them. The CDR3 loop spans 13 amino acids. In nucleotides, the CDR3 is TGCAGTGCTTCCTCGGGACAAAATCAGCCCCAGCATTTT. It yields the protein CSASSGQNQPQHF.

V is TRBV30 and J is TRBJ2-5; possibly TRBD1 for D (5 bases). Germline V lookup: CDR1 GTSNPN, CDR2 SVGIG (reference sequence). The ends were cut back, 3 bases at V and 2 bases at J, with 16 bases in the middle. The CDR3 sequence is 15 residues long. The CDR3 region is CAWSVGAMLQETQYF. CDR3 nucleotide sequence: TGTGCCTGGAGCGTAGGGGCAATGCTTCAAGAGACCCAGTACTTC.

Many counts were recorded for this clone. The CDR3 protein is CASSLGAGWEAKNIQYF. The CDR3 region has the DNA TGCGCCAGCAGCTTGGGAGCTGGGTGGGAGGCCAAAAACATTCAGTACTTC. The chain links TRBV5-1 to TRBJ2-4; D might be TRBD2 (5 bases). The CDR3 covers 17 residues. The germline V gene has CDR1 SGHRS and CDR2 YFSETQ. V was cut by 0 bases and J by 1 base, with 14 bases left in between.

This clone is medium-sized within its sample. This rearrangement joins TRBV20-1 to TRBJ2-1, with D hard to call. The germline V gene has CDR1 DFQATT and CDR2 SNEGSKA (reference sequence). The CDR3 loop spans 12 amino acids. Trimming shortened V by 6 bases and J by 8 bases, and 14 bases separated the two germline ends. The DNA for the CDR3 is TGCAGTGCCCCAGATCAGCGCTATGAGCAGTTCTTC. Encoded protein: CSAPDQRYEQFF.

V usage is TRBV14 and J usage is TRBJ2-7; D could derive from TRBD1 or TRBD2 (5 bases each). The CDR3 sequence is 14 residues long. Trimming removed 4 bases at V and 3 bases at J, with 13 bases between. Germline V gives CDR1 SGHDN, CDR2 FVKESK. This chain's CDR3 is CASSRGTVYYEQYF. CDR3 DNA sequence: TGTGCCAGCAGCCGAGGGACGGTGTACTACGAGCAGTACTTC. Combining the CDR3 with reference TRBV14 and TRBJ2-7 gives the whole variable domain EAGVTQFPSHSVIEKGQTVTLRCDPISGHDNLYWYRRVMGKEIKFLLHFVKESKQDESGMPNNRFLAERTGGTYSTLKVQPAELEDSGVYFCASSRGTVYYEQYFGPGTRLTVT.

This clone is medium-sized within its sample. The J gene is TRBJ2-2, the V gene TRBV6-6; TRBD2 matches at 9 bases. The CDR3 contains 21 residues. Looked up from germline, CDR1 is MNHNY and CDR2 is SVGAGI (reference sequence). The V segment lost 8 bases and the J segment 0 bases; nucleotides outside the gene matches: 22. The CDR3 sequence: CASGIFKGGGRGGPNTGELFF. For the CDR3, the DNA is TGTGCCAGCGGAATATTTAAAGGTGGCGGGCGGGGGGGCCCGAACACCGGGGAGCTGTTTTTT.

The chain recombines TRBV6-1 with TRBJ2-1; D not certain. Per germline, CDR1 MNHNS and CDR2 SASEGT. With 2 bases removed from V and 1 base from J, the gap between germline ends came to 15 bases. The length of the CDR3 is 17 residues. CDR3 sequence: CASSESALQASYNEQFF. CDR3 in DNA: TGTGCCAGCAGTGAATCGGCCCTTCAGGCATCCTACAATGAGCAGTTCTTC.